This TCR beta chain was profiled in a study of T cell repertoires in cytomegalovirus infection. Overall study context: HLA-C-restricted CMV epitopes, recently identified, and well-studied HLA-B-restricted ones were used by the study. CMV infection plus the matching HLA type was flagged by public TCR beta signatures.

Germline CDR1 SGHVS, CDR2 FQNEAQ. CDR3 length: 13 residues. Deletions cut 5 bases from V and 4 bases from J, with 11 bases between. Study-wide findings and caveats: There were HLA-C-restricted CMV-specific TCR beta clonotypes dominating the ex vivo response. Of the TCR beta families, the public ones yielded a cumulative frequency that identified carriers of CMV plus the relevant HLA.

TCRdb re-called the reads with MiXCR, one entry per CDR3 protein. The table lists roughly 160,000 distinct CDR3 sequences, about 22% of them singletons. Worth noting for this clonotype: Its antigen is unknown.

Sequencing was performed on CD8+ T cells from cultured PBMCs, taken from culture after CMV antigen stimulation. The sequence came from a human donor in good health (CMV status not recorded). Some clones in this sample may be carry-over from other donors' samples. V and J are TRBV7-8 and TRBJ1-1, with D tentatively TRBD1 (5 bases). CDR3 amino acids: CASSPTDLTEAFF. CDR3 coding DNA: TGTGCCAGCAGCCCGACAGACCTCACTGAAGCTTTCTTT.